The clone carrying this T cell receptor (beta chain) was seen repeatedly, ten times or more. This entry belongs to a study of T cells after yellow fever vaccination. Background on the study: Each low-cell-number fraction was prepared by means of SMART-Seq v4 Ultra Low Input. Study conclusions and caveats: Practically every clonotype that responded to the vaccine could not be detected in sorted memory subsets on day 0. Clonotypes found in both CD4 and CD8 compartments made up a small share.

Universal primer sites and UMIs were introduced during 5'RACE template-switching synthesis of TCR cDNA. Using its own MiXCR run on the 5' RACE reads, TCRdb lists one record per CDR3 protein. The sample carries about 30,000 distinct CDR3 sequences, 6.3% recorded once. This clonotype was sampled from a man aged 25-40 years who received the YFV17D yellow fever vaccine. This specimen was PBMCs, either bulk or a sorted T-cell subset (CD4+, CD8+, memory, or dextramer-sorted; not recorded which), taken on the day of the yellow fever booster vaccination.

The CDR3 protein is CASISLDAGENNEQFF. CDR3 sequence (DNA): TGTGCCAGCATCTCTCTCGATGCGGGAGAAAACAATGAGCAGTTCTTC. V is TRBV7-9 and J is TRBJ2-1; 7 bases agree with TRBD2. Trimming at V came to 7 bases and at J to 5 bases, leaving 14 bases not matched to a gene. From germline, CDR1 is SEHNR and CDR2 FQNEAQ (reference sequence). The CDR3 contains 16 residues.